The 11 T cell receptor beta chains listed next were all sequenced from one sample in a study of blood T cell repertoires in COVID-19. Some clones are missing from TCRdb's copy, which holds only in-frame ones; the method was immunoSEQ multiplex PCR. The sample comprises about 200,000 clones, 80% to 90% of which are singletons, and 7.5% to 10% rests with the top ten. Sequencing was performed on PBMCs or T cells enriched from blood (not recorded which). These receptors came from a woman aged 18-30 years who had recovered from COVID-19.

The chain couples TRBV6-5 to TRBJ2-1; 10 bases agree with TRBD2. V lost 8 bases to trimming and J lost 9 bases; unmatched junction nucleotides: 10. Germline-derived CDR1 and CDR2 are MNHEY and SVGAGI. The CDR3 has 14 amino acids. The CDR3: CASLAGALGGEQFF. The CDR3 bases are TGTGCCAGCCTAGCGGGGGCTTTAGGTGGTGAGCAGTTCTTC.

The rearrangement uses TRBV4-1 and TRBJ2-7; 7 positions agree with TRBD1. This CDR3 is 16 amino acids long. The V gene's germline CDR1 is MGHRA and CDR2 YSYEKL. The trim removed 3 bases at V and 3 bases at J, leaving 11 bases unmatched. DNA for the CDR3: TGCGCCAGCAGCCACCACCCCCGGACAGGTGACTACGAGCAGTACTTC. As protein: CASSHHPRTGDYEQYF.

The chain combines TRBV3-1 (or the pseudogene TRBV3-2) with TRBJ2-3; 9 bases are shared with TRBD2. This CDR3 region has 15 residues. Germline CDR1 reads LGHDT; CDR2 reads YNNKEL (reference sequence). Trimming at V came to 7 bases and at J to 6 bases, leaving 11 bases not matched to a gene. The CDR3, as DNA: TGTGCCAGCACGCCGGGCGGGGGGGCTGGGGATACGCAGTATTTT. This encodes CASTPGGGAGDTQYF.

The V call is TRBV28, the J call TRBJ1-2; a possible D gene is TRBD1 (5 bases). The germline V and J ends were trimmed by 3 bases and 5 bases, with 16 bases remaining between them. CDR3 length: 15 amino acids. CDR1 and CDR2 (germline): MDHEN, SYDVKM. CDR3 bases: TGTGCCAGCAGTTTGATGGGGGGAGATGTTTATGGCTACACCTTC. Its translation: CASSLMGGDVYGYTF.

The rearrangement joins TRBV28 to TRBJ1-5, with 8 bases identical to TRBD1. V gave up 2 bases and J gave up 0 bases; unmatched junction bases: 15. CDR3 length: 20 amino acids. The V gene's germline CDR1 is MDHEN and CDR2 SYDVKM. CDR3 DNA: TGTGCCAGCAGTTTAAAGGCAGGGGGCGACAGGGTTTATAGCAATCAGCCCCAGCATTTT. It translates to CASSLKAGGDRVYSNQPQHF.

This chain connects TRBV29-1 to TRBJ2-7; TRBD2 is a possible D gene (5 bases). Trimming shortened V by 7 bases and J by 0 bases, and 16 bases separated the two germline ends. This CDR3 contains 14 residues. Per germline, CDR1 SQVTM and CDR2 ANQGSEA. CDR3 loop: CSALRGESSYEQYF. The CDR3 DNA reads TGCAGCGCCCTACGGGGTGAAAGCTCCTACGAGCAGTACTTC.

This sequence joins TRBV18 and TRBJ2-1, with D perhaps matching TRBD1 (6 bases). The V gene's germline CDR1 is KGHSH and CDR2 LQKENI. V dropped 3 bases and J dropped 5 bases, with 8 bases sitting between them. This CDR3 spans 13 amino acids. For the CDR3, the DNA is TGTGCCAGCTCACCCGGACAGAACAATGAGCAGTTCTTC. It yields the protein CASSPGQNNEQFF.

The V and J genes are TRBV5-1 and TRBJ1-5; 8 bases fit TRBD1. The junction had 11 bases not matched to a gene; V was cut back by 0 bases and J by 9 bases. This CDR3 spans 16 amino acids. CDR1 SGHRS and CDR2 YFSETQ come from the germline V gene. The CDR3, as DNA: TGCGCCAGCAGCTTGGGACCCCCAGGGGGCAGCTGGCCCCAGCATTTT. This codes for CASSLGPPGGSWPQHF.

The chain uses TRBV30 and TRBJ1-2; D possibly corresponds to TRBD1 (6 bases). Trimming cost V 5 bases and J 2 bases, with 12 bases left between them. This CDR3 has 13 residues. CDR1 and CDR2 (germline): GTSNPN, SVGIG (reference sequence). In nucleotides, the CDR3 is TGTGCCTGGGGACTACAGGGAAACTATGGCTACACCTTC. Translation gives CAWGLQGNYGYTF.

This chain links TRBV19 with TRBJ1-1, with a possible D match to TRBD1 (6 bases). The length of the CDR3 is 18 residues. Germline lookup yields CDR1 LNHDA and CDR2 SQIVND (reference sequence). Trimming removed 5 bases from V and 4 bases from J, with 26 bases in between. For the CDR3, the DNA is TGTGCCAGTAGTTTTCGATTGGGCCAGGGGAGGGGAGCCACTGAAGCTTTCTTT. It is translated as CASSFRLGQGRGATEAFF.

The chain links TRBV19 to TRBJ1-1; 9 nucleotides align to TRBD1. This CDR3 comprises 14 residues. CDR1 and CDR2 from the germline V gene are LNHDA and SQIVND (reference sequence). J was trimmed by 2 bases and V by 7 bases; bases with no gene match: 5. DNA of the CDR3: TGTGCCAGTATGCGGGGACAGGGCAACACTGAAGCTTTCTTT. This translates into CASMRGQGNTEAFF.